A selection of T cell receptor beta chains follows, all from one sample in a study of T cells expressing NK-cell markers. TCRdb re-called the 5' RACE reads and shows each CDR3 protein once, DNA omitted. This repertoire comprises 400,000 or so distinct CDR3 sequences; its ten largest clones make up about 10%. The material sequenced was blood T cells: a sorted CD56 or NKG2C T cell subset, CD4+ or CD8+ T cells, or bulk PBMC T cells (not recorded which). The receptors originated from a woman aged 50 to 60 in good health. Both conserved end residues are part of each CDR3.

TRBV20-1	TRBJ2-1	CSASGAGGSNEQFF
TRBV20-1	TRBJ2-7	CSARDLAGGRWEQYF
TRBV11-2	TRBJ2-2	CASSLDPYRVPGELFF
TRBV6-5	TRBJ2-2	CASSYSTIAATSGPRGELFF
TRBV6-5	TRBJ2-1	CASSFGDRVSYNEQFF
TRBV5-1	TRBJ2-5	CASSLGPGQYQETQYF
TRBV30	TRBJ2-3	CAWSVLAGVDTQYF
TRBV3-1	TRBJ2-1	CASSFPGREQFF
TRBV19	TRBJ2-5	CASSISGAAKETQYF
TRBV9	TRBJ2-2	CASSDRTGSGELFF
TRBV7-3	TRBJ2-3	CASSPLAGGSNTQYF
TRBV7-2	TRBJ2-3	CASSLDGATSTDTQYF
TRBV10-3	TRBJ2-7	CAISASTGQFYEQYF
TRBV5-6	TRBJ2-7	CASSWTGAYEQYF
TRBV5-1	TRBJ2-1	CASALLRAPGDEQFF
TRBV7-2	TRBJ2-3	CASSTGTRGAGTDTQYF
TRBV29-1	TRBJ2-1	CSVEGAGSGSYNEQFF
TRBV19	TRBJ2-5	CASSPGRVPQVETQYF
TRBV5-1	TRBJ2-3	CASSLQTSGSTDTQYF
TRBV29-1	TRBJ2-6	CSVATSGGYSGANVLTF
TRBV6-6	TRBJ2-3	CASIDRLSTDTQYF